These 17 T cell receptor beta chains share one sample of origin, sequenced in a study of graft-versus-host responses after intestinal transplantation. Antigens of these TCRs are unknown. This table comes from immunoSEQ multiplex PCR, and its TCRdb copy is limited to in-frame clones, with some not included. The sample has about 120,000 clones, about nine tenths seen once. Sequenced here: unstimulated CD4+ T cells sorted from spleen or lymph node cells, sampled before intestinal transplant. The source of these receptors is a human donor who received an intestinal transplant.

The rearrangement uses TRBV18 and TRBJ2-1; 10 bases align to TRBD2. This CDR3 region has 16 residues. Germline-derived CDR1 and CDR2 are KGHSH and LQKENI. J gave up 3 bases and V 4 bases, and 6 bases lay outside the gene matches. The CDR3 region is CASSLFTSGDYNEQFF. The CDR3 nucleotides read TGTGCCAGCTCACTTTTTACTAGCGGGGACTACAATGAGCAGTTCTTC.

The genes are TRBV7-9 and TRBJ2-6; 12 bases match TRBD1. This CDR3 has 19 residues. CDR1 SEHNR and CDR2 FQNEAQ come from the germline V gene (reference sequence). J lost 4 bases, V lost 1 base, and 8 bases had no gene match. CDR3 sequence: CASSLGWDRGRSGANVLTF. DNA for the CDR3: TGTGCCAGCAGCTTAGGGTGGGACAGGGGGCGATCCGGGGCCAACGTCCTGACTTTC.

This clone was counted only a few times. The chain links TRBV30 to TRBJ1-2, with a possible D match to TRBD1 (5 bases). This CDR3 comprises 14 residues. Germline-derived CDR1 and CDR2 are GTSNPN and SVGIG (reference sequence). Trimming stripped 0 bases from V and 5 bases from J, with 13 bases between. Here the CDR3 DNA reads TGTGCCTGGAGTGTACCAGACAGAGCGTATGGCTACACCTTC. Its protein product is CAWSVPDRAYGYTF.

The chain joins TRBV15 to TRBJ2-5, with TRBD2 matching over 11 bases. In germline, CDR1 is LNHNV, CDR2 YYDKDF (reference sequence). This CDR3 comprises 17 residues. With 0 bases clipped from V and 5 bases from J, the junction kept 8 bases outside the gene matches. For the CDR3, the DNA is TGTGCCACCAGCAGAGATCTCACTAGCGGGAGCAGGGAGACCCAGTACTTC. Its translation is CATSRDLTSGSRETQYF.

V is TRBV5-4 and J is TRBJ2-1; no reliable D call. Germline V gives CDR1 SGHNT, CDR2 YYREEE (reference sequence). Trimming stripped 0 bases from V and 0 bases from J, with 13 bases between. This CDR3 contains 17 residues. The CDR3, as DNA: TGTGCCAGCAGCTTGGTTAGACTCGCCAGCTCCTACAATGAGCAGTTCTTC. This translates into CASSLVRLASSYNEQFF. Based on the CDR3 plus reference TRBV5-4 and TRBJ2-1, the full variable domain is ETGVTQSPTHLIKTRGQQVTLRCSSQSGHNTVSWYQQALGQGPQFIFQYYREEENGRGNFPPRFSGLQFPNYSSELNVNALELDDSALYLCASSLVRLASSYNEQFFGPGTRLTVL.

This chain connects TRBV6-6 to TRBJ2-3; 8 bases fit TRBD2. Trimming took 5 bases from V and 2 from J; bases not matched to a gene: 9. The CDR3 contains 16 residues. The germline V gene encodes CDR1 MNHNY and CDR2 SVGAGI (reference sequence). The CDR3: CASSPISGVPTDTQYF. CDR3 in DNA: TGTGCCAGCAGTCCAATTAGCGGGGTCCCCACAGATACGCAGTATTTT.

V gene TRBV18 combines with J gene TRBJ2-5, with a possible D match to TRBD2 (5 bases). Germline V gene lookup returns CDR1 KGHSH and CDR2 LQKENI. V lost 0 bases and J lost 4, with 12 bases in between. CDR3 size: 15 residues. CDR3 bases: TGTGCCAGCTCACCACCAGCCAGGAGGTCAGAGACCCAGTACTTC. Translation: CASSPPARRSETQYF.

The CDR3 loop is CASSGTGTGIAGELFF. CDR3 nucleotide sequence: TGTGCCAGCTCAGGTACCGGGACAGGGATCGCCGGGGAGCTGTTTTTT. V is TRBV18 and J is TRBJ2-2, with TRBD1 identical over 9 bases. The CDR3 is 16 residues long. Germline loops: CDR1 KGHSH, CDR2 LQKENI. J lost 6 bases, V lost 5 bases, and 10 bases had no gene match. Together with reference TRBV18 and TRBJ2-2, the CDR3 gives the full variable domain: NAGVMQNPRHLVRRRGQEARLRCSPMKGHSHVYWYRQLPEEGLKFMVYLQKENIIDESGMPKERFSAEFPKEGPSILRIQQVVRGDSAAYFCASSGTGTGIAGELFFGEGSRLTVL.

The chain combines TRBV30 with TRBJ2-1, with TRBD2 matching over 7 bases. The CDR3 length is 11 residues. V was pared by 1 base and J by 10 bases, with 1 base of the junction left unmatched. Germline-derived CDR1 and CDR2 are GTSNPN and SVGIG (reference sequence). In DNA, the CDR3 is TGTGCCTGGAGTGGGCGGGGGGAGCAGTTCTTC. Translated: CAWSGRGEQFF.

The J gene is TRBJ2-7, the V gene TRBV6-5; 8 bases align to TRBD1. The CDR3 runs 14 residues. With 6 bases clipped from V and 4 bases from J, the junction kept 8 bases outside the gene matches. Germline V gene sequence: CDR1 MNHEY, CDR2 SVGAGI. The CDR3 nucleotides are TGTGCCAGCAGAGAGGACAGGGTATCTTACGAGCAGTACTTC. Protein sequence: CASREDRVSYEQYF.

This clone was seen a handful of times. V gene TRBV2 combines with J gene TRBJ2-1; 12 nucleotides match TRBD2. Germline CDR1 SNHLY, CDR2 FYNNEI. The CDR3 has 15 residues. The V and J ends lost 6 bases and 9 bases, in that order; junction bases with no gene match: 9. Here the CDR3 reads CASRALAGGVSEQFF. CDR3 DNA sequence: TGTGCCAGCAGAGCCCTAGCGGGAGGGGTTAGTGAGCAGTTCTTC.

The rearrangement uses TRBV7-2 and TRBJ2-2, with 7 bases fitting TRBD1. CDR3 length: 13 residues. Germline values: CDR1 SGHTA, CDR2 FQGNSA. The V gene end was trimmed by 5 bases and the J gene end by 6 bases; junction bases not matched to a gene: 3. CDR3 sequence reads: CASSPDRAGELFF. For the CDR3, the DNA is TGTGCCAGCAGCCCCGACAGGGCCGGGGAGCTGTTTTTT.

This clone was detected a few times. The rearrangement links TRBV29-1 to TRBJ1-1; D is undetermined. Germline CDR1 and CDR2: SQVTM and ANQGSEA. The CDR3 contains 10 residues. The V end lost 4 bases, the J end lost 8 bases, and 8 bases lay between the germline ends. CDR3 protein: CSVGREEAFF. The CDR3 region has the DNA TGCAGCGTTGGGAGGGAGGAAGCTTTCTTT. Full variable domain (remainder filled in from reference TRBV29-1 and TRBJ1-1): SAVISQKPSRDICQRGTSLTIQCQVDSQVTMMFWYRQQPGQSLTLIATANQGSEATYESGFVIDKFPISRPNLTFSTLTVSNMSPEDSSIYLCSVGREEAFFGQGTRLTVV.

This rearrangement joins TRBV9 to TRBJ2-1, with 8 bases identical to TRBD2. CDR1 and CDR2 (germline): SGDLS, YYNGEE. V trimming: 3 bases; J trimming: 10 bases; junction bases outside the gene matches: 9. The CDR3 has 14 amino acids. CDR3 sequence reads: CASSEAGTRGEQFF. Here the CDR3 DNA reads TGTGCCAGCAGCGAAGCCGGGACTAGAGGAGAGCAGTTCTTC.

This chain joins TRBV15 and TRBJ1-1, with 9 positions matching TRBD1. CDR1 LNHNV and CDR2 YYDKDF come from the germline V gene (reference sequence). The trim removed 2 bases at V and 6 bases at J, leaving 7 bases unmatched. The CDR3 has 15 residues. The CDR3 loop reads CATSRPGTGRSEAFF. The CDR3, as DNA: TGTGCCACCAGCAGACCCGGGACAGGGAGGTCTGAAGCTTTCTTT.

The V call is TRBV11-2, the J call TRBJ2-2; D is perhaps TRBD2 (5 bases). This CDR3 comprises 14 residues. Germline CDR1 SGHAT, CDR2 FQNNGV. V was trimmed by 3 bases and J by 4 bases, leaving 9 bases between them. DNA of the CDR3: TGTGCCAGCAGCTTGAGAGGGCCCACCGGGGAGCTGTTTTTT. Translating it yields CASSLRGPTGELFF.

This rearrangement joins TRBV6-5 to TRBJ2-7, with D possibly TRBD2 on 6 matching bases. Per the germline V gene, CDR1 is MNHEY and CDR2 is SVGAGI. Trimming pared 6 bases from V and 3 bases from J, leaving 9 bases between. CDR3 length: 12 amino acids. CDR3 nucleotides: TGTGCCAGCAGGCGGGATAACTACGAGCAGTACTTC. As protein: CASRRDNYEQYF.